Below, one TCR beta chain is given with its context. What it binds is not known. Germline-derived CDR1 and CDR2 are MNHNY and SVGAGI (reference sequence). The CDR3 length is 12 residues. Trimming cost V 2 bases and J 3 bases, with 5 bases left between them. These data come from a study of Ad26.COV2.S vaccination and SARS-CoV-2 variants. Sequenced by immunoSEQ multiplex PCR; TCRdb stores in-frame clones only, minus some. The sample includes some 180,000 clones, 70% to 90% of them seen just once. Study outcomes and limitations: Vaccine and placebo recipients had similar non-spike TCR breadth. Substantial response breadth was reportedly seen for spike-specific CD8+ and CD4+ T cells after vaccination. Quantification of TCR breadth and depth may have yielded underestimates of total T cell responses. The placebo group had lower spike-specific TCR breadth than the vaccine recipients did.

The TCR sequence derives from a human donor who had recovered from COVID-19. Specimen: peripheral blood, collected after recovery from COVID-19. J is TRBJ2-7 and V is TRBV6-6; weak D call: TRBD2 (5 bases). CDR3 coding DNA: TGTGCCAGCAGTTACCGGGGCTACGAGCAGTACTTC. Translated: CASSYRGYEQYF.